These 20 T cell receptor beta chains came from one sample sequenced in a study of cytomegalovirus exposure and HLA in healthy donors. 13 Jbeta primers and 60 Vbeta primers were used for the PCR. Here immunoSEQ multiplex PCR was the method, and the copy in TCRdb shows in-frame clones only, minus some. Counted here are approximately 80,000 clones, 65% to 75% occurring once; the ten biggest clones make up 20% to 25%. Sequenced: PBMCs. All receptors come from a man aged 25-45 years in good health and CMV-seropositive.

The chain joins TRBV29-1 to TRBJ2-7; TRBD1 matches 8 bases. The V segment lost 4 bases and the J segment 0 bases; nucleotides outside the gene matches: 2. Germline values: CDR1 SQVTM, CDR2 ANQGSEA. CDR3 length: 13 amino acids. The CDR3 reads CSVGQGISYEQYF. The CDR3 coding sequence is TGCAGCGTTGGACAGGGGATCTCCTACGAGCAGTACTTC.

The CDR3 nucleotides are TGTGCCAGCAGTGAACCCGGGACAATCCAAGGCATTCAGTACTTC. Translating gives CASSEPGTIQGIQYF. The chain uses TRBV6-1 and TRBJ2-4; perhaps TRBD1 as D (6 bases). From germline, CDR1 is MNHNS and CDR2 SASEGT. V dropped 2 bases and J dropped 9 bases, with 17 bases sitting between them. The CDR3 consists of 15 residues.

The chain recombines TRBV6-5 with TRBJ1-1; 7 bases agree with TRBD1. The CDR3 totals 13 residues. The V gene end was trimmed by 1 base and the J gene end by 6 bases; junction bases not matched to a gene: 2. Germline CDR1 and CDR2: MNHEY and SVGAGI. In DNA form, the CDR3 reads TGTGCCAGCAGTTACTACAGGGGCCCTGAAGCTTTCTTT. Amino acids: CASSYYRGPEAFF.

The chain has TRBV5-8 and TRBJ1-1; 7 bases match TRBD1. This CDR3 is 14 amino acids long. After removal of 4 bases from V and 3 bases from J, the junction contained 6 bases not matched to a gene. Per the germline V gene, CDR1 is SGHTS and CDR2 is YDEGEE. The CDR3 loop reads CASSGGTADTEAFF. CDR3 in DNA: TGTGCCAGCAGCGGCGGGACAGCGGACACTGAAGCTTTCTTT.

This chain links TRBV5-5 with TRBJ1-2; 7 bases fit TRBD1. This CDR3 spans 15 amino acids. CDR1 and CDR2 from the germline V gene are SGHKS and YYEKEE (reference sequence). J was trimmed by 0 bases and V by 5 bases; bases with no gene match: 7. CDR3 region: CASSWERGPNYGYTF. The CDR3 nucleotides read TGTGCCAGCAGTTGGGAAAGGGGGCCTAACTATGGCTACACCTTC.

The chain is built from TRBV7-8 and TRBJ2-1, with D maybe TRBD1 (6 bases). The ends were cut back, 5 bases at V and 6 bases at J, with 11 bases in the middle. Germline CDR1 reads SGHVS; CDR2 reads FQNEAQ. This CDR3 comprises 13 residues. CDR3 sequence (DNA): TGTGCCAGCAGCCCTGACAGGCCCAATGAGCAGTTCTTC. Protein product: CASSPDRPNEQFF. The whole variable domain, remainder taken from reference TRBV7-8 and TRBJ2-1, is GAGVSQSPRYKVAKRGQDVALRCDPISGHVSLFWYQQALGQGPEFLTYFQNEAQLDKSGLPSDRFFAERPEGSVSTLKIQRTQQEDSAVYLCASSPDRPNEQFFGPGTRLTVL.

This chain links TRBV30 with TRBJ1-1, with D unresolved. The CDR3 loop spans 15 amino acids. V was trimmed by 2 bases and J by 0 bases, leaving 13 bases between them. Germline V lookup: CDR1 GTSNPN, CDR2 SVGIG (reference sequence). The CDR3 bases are TGTGCCTGGAGTCCGGGAGGAGGCCTGAACACTGAAGCTTTCTTT. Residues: CAWSPGGGLNTEAFF.

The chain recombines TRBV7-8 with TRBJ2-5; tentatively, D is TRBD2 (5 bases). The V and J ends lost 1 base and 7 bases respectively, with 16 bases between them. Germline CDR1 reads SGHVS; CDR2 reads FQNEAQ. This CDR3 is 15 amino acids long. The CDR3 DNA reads TGTGCCAGCAGCTTAGTAACTGGTCCCGCGGGGACCCAGTACTTC. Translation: CASSLVTGPAGTQYF. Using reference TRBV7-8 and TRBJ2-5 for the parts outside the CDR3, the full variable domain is GAGVSQSPRYKVAKRGQDVALRCDPISGHVSLFWYQQALGQGPEFLTYFQNEAQLDKSGLPSDRFFAERPEGSVSTLKIQRTQQEDSAVYLCASSLVTGPAGTQYFGPGTRLLVL.

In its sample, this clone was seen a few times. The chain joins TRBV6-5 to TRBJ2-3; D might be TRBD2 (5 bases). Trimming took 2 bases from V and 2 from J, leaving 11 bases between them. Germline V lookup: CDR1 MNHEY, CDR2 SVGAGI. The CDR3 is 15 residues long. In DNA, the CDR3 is TGTGCCAGCAGTTACGTTGGACTGGACACAGATACGCAGTATTTT. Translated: CASSYVGLDTDTQYF.

CDR3 sequence reads: CASSWVETSGNTDTQYF. The CDR3, as DNA: TGTGCCAGCAGCTGGGTAGAGACTAGCGGGAATACAGATACGCAGTATTTT. The gene calls are TRBV7-2 and TRBJ2-3, with 11 bases identical to TRBD2. The V gene end was trimmed by 4 bases and the J gene end by 3 bases; junction bases not matched to a gene: 9. The CDR3 runs 17 residues. The germline V gene has CDR1 SGHTA and CDR2 FQGNSA.

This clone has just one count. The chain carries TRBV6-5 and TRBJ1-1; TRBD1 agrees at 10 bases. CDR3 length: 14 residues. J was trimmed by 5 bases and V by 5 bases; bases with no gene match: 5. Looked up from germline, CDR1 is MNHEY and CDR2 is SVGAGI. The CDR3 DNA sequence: TGTGCCAGCAGTACCGGGACAGGGGTGACTGAAGCTTTCTTT. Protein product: CASSTGTGVTEAFF.

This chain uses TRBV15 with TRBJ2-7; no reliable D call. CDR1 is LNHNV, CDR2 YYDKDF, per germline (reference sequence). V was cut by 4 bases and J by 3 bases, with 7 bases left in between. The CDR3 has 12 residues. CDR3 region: CATSTTFYEQYF. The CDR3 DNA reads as TGTGCCACCAGCACGACTTTCTACGAGCAGTACTTC.

CDR3 DNA sequence: TGTGCCAGCAGCAGCCCTGGGACAGGGCCCGATACGCAGTATTTT. Its translation is CASSSPGTGPDTQYF. This rearrangement joins TRBV7-8 to TRBJ2-3, with 9 bases aligning to TRBD1. This CDR3 is 15 amino acids long. V gave up 5 bases and J gave up 6 bases; unmatched junction bases: 9. Germline CDR1 SGHVS, CDR2 FQNEAQ.

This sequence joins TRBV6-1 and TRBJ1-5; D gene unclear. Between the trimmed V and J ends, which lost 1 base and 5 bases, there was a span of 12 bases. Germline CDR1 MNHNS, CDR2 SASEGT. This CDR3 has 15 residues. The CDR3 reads CASSEVKVEDQPQHF. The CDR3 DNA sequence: TGTGCCAGCAGTGAAGTTAAGGTGGAGGATCAGCCCCAGCATTTT.

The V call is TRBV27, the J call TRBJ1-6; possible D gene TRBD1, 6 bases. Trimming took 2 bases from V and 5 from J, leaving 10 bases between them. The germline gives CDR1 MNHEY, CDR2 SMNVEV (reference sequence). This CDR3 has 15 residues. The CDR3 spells CASSLGRGNNSPLHF. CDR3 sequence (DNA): TGTGCCAGCAGTTTAGGAAGGGGGAATAATTCACCCCTCCACTTT.

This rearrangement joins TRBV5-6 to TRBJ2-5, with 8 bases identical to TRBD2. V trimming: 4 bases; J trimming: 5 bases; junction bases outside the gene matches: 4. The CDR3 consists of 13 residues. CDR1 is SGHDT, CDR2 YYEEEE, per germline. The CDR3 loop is CASSLGLDETQYF. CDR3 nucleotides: TGTGCCAGCAGCCTGGGACTAGACGAGACCCAGTACTTC. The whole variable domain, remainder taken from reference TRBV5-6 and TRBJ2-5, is DAGVTQSPTHLIKTRGQQVTLRCSPKSGHDTVSWYQQALGQGPQFIFQYYEEEERQRGNFPDRFSGHQFPNYSSELNVNALLLGDSALYLCASSLGLDETQYFGPGTRLLVL.

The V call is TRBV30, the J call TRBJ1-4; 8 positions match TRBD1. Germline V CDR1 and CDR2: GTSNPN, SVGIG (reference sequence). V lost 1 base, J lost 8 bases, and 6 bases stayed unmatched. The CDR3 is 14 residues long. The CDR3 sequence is CAWSAGTGHEKLFF. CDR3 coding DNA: TGTGCCTGGAGTGCGGGGACAGGTCACGAAAAACTGTTTTTT.

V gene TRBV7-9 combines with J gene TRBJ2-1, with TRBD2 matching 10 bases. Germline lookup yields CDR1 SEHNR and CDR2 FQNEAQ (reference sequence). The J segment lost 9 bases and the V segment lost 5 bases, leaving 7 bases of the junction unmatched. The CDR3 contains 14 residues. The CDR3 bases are TGTGCCAGCAGCCTGAGCGGGGGGGCCAGTGAGCAGTTCTTC. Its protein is CASSLSGGASEQFF.

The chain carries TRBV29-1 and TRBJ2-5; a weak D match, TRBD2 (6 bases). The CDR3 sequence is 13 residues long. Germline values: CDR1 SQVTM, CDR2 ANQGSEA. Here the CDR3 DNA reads TGCGTCGGTAGACTTCTGGGAGGAGAGACCCAGTACTTC. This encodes CVGRLLGGETQYF.

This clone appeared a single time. The CDR3 loop reads CASSPGLAGNEQFF. CDR3 bases: TGCGCCAGCAGCCCGGGACTAGCGGGGAATGAGCAGTTCTTC. The V call is TRBV4-1, the J call TRBJ2-1, with 13 bases identical to TRBD2. This CDR3 is built from 14 residues. V lost 4 bases to trimming and J lost 7 bases; unmatched junction nucleotides: 1. Germline assignment: CDR1 MGHRA and CDR2 YSYEKL.